Listed below are T cell receptor beta chains from one sample, sequenced in a study of T cells in Graves' hyperthyroidism and ophthalmopathy. TCRdb processed the multiplex PCR reads anew with MiXCR; each CDR3 protein has one entry. The sample includes just under 750,000 distinct CDR3 sequences, 35% of them seen just once. The sample was blood. The origin of the receptors is a woman aged 40 to 50 with Graves' hyperthyroidism. Each CDR3 is given with its conserved first and last residue. D genes are given only for firm matches. Clone size, where shown, is once, few, many, or a class for clones that have expanded.

CDR3 length	V gene	J gene	D gene	clone size	CDR3 protein	CDR3 DNA
14	TRBV12-3/TRBV12-4	TRBJ2-7	-	few	CASSLVWDRNEQYF	TGTGCCAGCAGTTTAGTATGGGACCGGAACGAGCAGTACTTC
15	TRBV7-9	TRBJ2-5	-	-	CASSSPDSIQETQYF	TGTGCCAGCAGCTCACCGGACAGCATCCAAGAGACCCAGTACTTC
14	TRBV12-3/TRBV12-4	TRBJ1-1	-	few	CASSRGTEAAEAFF	TGTGCCAGCAGTCGGGGGACGGAGGCTGCTGAAGCTTTCTTT
14	TRBV25-1	TRBJ2-1	TRBD2	-	CASSPTAGGFEQFF	TGTGCCAGCAGCCCGACGGCGGGGGGCTTTGAGCAGTTCTTC
14	TRBV29-1	TRBJ1-2	TRBD1	once	CSVHRQEGAYGYTF	TGCAGCGTCCATCGGCAGGAGGGGGCCTATGGCTACACCTTC
17	TRBV6-6	TRBJ2-7	TRBD1	-	CASSRGQGAVGTYEQYF	TGTGCCAGCAGTCGAGGACAGGGGGCGGTAGGGACCTACGAGCAGTACTTC
12	TRBV24-1	TRBJ1-1	-	many	CATGGGGGEAFF	TGTGCCACGGGGGGAGGAGGTGGTGAAGCTTTCTTT
13	TRBV29-1	TRBJ2-7	-	-	CSVERQGRSEQYF	TGCAGCGTTGAACGGCAGGGGAGAAGCGAGCAGTACTTC
16	TRBV14	TRBJ2-5	TRBD2	few	CASSQYTGGILETQYF	TGTGCCAGCAGCCAATACACGGGGGGAATTTTGGAGACCCAGTACTTC
20	TRBV12-3/TRBV12-4	TRBJ1-1	-	few	CASSFQPADRIPVFGTEAFF	TGTGCCAGCAGTTTTCAACCCGCAGACAGGATCCCGGTTTTCGGCACTGAAGCTTTCTTT
14	TRBV29-1	TRBJ2-7	TRBD1	-	CSVKRRDRQNEQYF	TGCAGCGTTAAGCGCCGGGACAGGCAGAACGAGCAGTACTTC
16	TRBV5-1	TRBJ2-7	-	few	CASSLAISGRGYEQYF	TGCGCCAGCAGCTTGGCCATTTCGGGCAGGGGCTACGAGCAGTACTTC
15	TRBV5-4	TRBJ1-3	TRBD1	few	CASSQARTGRNTIYF	TGTGCCAGCAGCCAAGCCCGGACAGGCCGAAACACCATATATTTT
16	TRBV7-2	TRBJ1-4	-	few	CASSLREARGNEKLFF	TGTGCCAGCAGCTTACGAGAAGCCAGGGGTAATGAAAAACTGTTTTTT
16	TRBV6-4	TRBJ2-7	TRBD1	-	CASSDKSRDRNYEQYF	TGTGCCAGCAGCGACAAATCCCGGGACAGGAACTACGAGCAGTACTTC
12	TRBV7-8	TRBJ1-2	-	many	CASSFDQYGYTF	TGTGCCAGCAGCTTCGATCAGTATGGCTACACCTTC
15	TRBV13	TRBJ1-1	-	few	CASSPMGGGSTEAFF	TGTGCCAGCAGCCCCATGGGGGGGGGCAGCACTGAAGCTTTCTTT
13	TRBV7-2	TRBJ2-7	-	few	CASSLQLNNEQYF	TGTGCCAGCAGCCTACAACTTAACAATGAGCAGTACTTC
16	TRBV5-4	TRBJ2-6	TRBD1	many	CASSLEGGGGANVLTF	TGTGCCAGCAGCTTGGAAGGGGGCGGTGGGGCCAACGTCCTGACTTTC
11	TRBV27	TRBJ1-1	-	few	CASFGYTEAFF	TGTGCCAGCTTCGGGTACACTGAAGCTTTCTTT
13	TRBV19	TRBJ1-6	-	many	CASSNQDGSPLHF	TGTGCCAGTAGTAACCAGGATGGTTCACCCCTCCACTTT
14	TRBV7-2	TRBJ2-7	-	many	CASSFRQASYEQYF	TGTGCCAGCAGCTTCCGACAGGCCTCCTACGAGCAGTACTTC
11	TRBV7-6	TRBJ1-5	TRBD1	many	CGGQGHQPQHF	TGCGGGGGACAGGGGCATCAGCCCCAGCATTTT
10	TRBV20-1	TRBJ1-4	-	many	CSVGAGKLFF	TGCAGTGTAGGGGCTGGAAAACTGTTTTTT